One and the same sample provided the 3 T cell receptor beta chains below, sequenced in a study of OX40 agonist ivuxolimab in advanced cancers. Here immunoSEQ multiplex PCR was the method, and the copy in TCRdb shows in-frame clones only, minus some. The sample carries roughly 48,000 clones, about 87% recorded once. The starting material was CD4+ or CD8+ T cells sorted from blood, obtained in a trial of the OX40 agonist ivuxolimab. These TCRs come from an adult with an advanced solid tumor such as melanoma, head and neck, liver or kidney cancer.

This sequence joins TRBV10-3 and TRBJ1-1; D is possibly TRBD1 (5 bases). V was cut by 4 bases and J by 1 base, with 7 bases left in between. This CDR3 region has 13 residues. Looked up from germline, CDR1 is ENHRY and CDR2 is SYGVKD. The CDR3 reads CAISAGANTEAFF. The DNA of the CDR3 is TGTGCCATCAGTGCCGGGGCGAACACTGAAGCTTTCTTT.

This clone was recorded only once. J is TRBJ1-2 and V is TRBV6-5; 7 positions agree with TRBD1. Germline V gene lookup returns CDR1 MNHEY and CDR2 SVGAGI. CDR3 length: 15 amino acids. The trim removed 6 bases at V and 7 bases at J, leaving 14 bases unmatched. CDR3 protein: CASSPIPTGPLGYTF. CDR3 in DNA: TGTGCCAGCAGCCCGATCCCGACAGGGCCCCTTGGCTACACCTTC.

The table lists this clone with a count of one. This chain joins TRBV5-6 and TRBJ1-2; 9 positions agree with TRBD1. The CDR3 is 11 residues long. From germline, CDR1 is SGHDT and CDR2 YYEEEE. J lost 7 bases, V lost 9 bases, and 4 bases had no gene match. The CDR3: CATGTGTGYTF. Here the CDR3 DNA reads TGTGCCACCGGGACAGGGACTGGCTACACCTTC.